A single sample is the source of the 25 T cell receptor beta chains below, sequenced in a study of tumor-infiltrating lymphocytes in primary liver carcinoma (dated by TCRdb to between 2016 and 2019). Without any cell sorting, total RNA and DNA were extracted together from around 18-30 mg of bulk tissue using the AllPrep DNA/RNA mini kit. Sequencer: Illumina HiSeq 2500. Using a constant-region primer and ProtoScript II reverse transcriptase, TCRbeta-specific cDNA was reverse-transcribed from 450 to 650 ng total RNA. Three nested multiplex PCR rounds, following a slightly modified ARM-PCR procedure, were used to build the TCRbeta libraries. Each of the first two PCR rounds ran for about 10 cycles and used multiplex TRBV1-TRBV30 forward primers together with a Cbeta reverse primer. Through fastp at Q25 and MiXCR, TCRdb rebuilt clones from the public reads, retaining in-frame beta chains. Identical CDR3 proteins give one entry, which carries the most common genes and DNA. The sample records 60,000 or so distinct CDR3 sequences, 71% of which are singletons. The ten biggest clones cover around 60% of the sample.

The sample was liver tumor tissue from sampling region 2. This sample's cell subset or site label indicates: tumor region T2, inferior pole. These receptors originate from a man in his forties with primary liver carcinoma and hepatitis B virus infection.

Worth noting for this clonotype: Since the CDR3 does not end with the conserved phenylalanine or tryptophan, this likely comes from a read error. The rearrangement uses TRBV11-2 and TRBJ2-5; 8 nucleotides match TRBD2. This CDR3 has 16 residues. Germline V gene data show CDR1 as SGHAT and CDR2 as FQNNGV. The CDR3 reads CANSQTPGGRKETQYL. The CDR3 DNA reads TGTGCCAACAGCCAAACTCCTGGCGGGAGGAAAGAGACACAGTACTTA.

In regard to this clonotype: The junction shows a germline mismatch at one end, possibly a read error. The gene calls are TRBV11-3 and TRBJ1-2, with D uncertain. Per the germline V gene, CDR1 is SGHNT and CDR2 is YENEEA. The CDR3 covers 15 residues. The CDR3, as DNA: TGTGTCAGCAGCCCTGTGATAGAAATAAACTATGGCTACACCTTT. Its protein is CVSSPVIEINYGYTF.

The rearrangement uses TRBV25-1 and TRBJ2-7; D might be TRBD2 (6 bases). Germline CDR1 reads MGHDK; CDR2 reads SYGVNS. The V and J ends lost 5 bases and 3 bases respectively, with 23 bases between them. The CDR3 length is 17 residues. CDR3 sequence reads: CASSPNHGSGLLYEQYF. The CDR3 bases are TGTGCCAGCAGTCCCAACCACGGGAGCGGGCTACTCTACGAGCAGTACTTC.

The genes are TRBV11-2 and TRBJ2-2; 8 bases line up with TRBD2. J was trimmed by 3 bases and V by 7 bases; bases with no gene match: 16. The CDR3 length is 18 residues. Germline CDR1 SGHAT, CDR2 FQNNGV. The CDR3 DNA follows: TGTGCCAGCATCCTTTTTACTCTGACTAGCGCTGACACCGGGGAGCTGTTTTTT. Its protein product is CASILFTLTSADTGELFF. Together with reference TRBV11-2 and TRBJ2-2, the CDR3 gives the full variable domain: EAGVAQSPRYKIIEKRQSVAFWCNPISGHATLYWYQQILGQGPKLLIQFQNNGVVDDSQLPKDRFSAERLKGVDSTLKIQPAKLEDSAVYLCASILFTLTSADTGELFFGEGSRLTVL.

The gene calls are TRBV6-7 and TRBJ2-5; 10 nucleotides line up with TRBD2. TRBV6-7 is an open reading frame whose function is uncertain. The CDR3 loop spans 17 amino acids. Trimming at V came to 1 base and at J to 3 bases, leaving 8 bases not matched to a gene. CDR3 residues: CASSYLSYLAGEETQYF. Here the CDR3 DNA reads TGTGCCAGCAGTTACTTGAGTTATCTAGCGGGAGAAGAGACCCAGTACTTC.

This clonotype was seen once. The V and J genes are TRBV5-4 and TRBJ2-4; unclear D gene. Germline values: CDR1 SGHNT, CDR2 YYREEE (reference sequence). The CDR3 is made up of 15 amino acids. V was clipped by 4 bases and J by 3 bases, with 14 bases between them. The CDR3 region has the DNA TGTGCCAGCAGCCCCCCGGCAAGCGACAAAAACATTCAGTACTTC. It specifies CASSPPASDKNIQYF.

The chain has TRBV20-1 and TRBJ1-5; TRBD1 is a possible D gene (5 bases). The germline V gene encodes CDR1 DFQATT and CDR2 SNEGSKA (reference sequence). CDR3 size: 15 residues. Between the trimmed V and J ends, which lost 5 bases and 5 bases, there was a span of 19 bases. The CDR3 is CSALPLGLGDQPQHF. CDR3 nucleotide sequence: TGCAGTGCTTTACCCTTAGGACTGGGGGATCAGCCCCAGCATTTT.

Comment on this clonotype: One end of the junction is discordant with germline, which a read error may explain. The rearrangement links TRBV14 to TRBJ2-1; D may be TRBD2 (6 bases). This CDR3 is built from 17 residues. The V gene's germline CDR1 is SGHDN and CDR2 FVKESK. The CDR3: CASSQAPGASVVNDQFF. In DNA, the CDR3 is TGTGCCAGCAGCCAAGCCCCCGGGGCTAGCGTCGTAAATGACCAGTTCTTC.

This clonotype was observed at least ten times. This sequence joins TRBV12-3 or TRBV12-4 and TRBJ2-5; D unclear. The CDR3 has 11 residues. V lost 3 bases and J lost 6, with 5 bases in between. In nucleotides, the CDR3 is TGTGCCAGCAGTTTCGTAAAGACCCAGTACTTC. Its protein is CASSFVKTQYF.

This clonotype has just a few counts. The CDR3 nucleotides are TGCAGTGCCAGGTCCCCAGGCGGGGAGACCCAGTACTTC. Translated: CSARSPGGETQYF. The chain recombines TRBV20-1 with TRBJ2-5; TRBD2 might be the D (5 bases). The CDR3 is 13 residues long. V lost 6 bases to trimming and J lost 5 bases, with 16 bases between them. The germline V gene has CDR1 DFQATT and CDR2 SNEGSKA (reference sequence).

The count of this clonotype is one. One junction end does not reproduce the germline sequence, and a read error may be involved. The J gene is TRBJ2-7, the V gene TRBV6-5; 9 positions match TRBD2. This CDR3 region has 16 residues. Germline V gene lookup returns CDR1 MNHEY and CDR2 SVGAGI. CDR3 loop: CASNLISGSLAYDQYF. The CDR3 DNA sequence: TGTGCCAGCAATCTCATTAGCGGGAGCTTAGCCTACGACCAGTACTTC.

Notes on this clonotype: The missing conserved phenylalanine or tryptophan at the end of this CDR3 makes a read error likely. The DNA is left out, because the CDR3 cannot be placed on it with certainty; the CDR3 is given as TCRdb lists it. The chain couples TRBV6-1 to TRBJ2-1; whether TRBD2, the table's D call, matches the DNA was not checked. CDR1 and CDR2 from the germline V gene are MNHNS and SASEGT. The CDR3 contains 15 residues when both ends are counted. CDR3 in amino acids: CASSPRTSRRHEQCL.

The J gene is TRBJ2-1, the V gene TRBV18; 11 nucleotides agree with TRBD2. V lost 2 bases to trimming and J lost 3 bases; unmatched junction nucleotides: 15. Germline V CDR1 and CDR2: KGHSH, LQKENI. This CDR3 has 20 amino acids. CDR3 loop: CASSPVATLLAGVGYNEQFF. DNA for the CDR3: TGTGCCAGCTCACCAGTAGCCACTTTACTAGCGGGAGTCGGCTACAATGAGCAGTTCTTC.

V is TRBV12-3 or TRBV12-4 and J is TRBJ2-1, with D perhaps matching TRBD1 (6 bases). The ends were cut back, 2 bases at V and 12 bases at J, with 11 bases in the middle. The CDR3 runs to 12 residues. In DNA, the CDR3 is TGTGCCAGCAGTTTATGGACAGACGGGCAGTTCTTC. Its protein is CASSLWTDGQFF.

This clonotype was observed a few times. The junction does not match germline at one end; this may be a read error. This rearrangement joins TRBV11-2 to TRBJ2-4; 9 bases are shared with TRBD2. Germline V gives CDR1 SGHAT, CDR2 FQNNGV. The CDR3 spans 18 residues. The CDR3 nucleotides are TGTGCCAGCAGCTTAACATATAGCGGGAGAGTTACCAAGAACATTCAGTACTTC. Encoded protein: CASSLTYSGRVTKNIQYF.

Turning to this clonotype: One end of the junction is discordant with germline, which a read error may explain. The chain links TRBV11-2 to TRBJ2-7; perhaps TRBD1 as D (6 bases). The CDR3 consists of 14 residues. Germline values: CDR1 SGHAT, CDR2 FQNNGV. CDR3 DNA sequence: TGTGCCAGCAGCTGGGGGACATGGGTTAACGAACAGTACTTC. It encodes CASSWGTWVNEQYF.

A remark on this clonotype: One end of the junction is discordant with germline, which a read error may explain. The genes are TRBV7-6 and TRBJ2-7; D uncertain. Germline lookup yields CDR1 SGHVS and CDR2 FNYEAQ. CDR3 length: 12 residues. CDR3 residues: CDSSPPGRPQYF. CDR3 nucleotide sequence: TGTGACAGCAGCCCCCCGGGCAGACCCCAGTACTTC. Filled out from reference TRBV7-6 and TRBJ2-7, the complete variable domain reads GAGVSQSPRYKVTKRGQDVALRCDPISGHVSLYWYRQALGQGPEFLTYFNYEAQQDKSGLPNDRFSAERPEGSISTLTIQRTEQRDSAMYRCDSSPPGRPQYFGPGTRLTVT.

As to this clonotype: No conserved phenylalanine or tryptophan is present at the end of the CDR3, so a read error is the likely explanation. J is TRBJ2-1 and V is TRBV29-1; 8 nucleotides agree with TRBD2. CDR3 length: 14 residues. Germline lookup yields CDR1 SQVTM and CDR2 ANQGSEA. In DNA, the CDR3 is TGCAGCGTAGGGGCGGGGGGCTCCTACGATGAGCAGTTCTTG. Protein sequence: CSVGAGGSYDEQFL.

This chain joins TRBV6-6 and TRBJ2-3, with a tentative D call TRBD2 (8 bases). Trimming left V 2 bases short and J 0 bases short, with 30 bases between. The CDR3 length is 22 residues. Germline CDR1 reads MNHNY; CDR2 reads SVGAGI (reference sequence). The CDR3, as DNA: TGTGCCAGCAGTTACCCCATCATAGGGGGCAGCGGGAGTAGAACTAGCACAGATACGCAGTATTTT. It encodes CASSYPIIGGSGSRTSTDTQYF.

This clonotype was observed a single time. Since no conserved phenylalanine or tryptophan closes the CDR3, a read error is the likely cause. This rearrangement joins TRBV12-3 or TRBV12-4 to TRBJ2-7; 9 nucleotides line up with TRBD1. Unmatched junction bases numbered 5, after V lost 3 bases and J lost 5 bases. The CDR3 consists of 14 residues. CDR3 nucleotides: TGTGCCAGCAGTTTTTCGGGACAGGGAGACGAGCAGTACCTC. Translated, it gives CASSFSGQGDEQYL.

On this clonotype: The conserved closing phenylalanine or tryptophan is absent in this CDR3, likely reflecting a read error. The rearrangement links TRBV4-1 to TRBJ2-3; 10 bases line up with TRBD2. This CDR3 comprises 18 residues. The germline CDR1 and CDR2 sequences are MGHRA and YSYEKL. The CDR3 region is CTSSQTFALAGVTDTQYS. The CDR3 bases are TGCACCAGCAGCCAGACCTTTGCCCTAGCGGGAGTCACCGATACGCAGTATTCT.

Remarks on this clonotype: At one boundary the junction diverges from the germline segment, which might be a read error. The CDR3, as DNA: TGTGCCAGCAGCGTAATCGCGGGGAGCCGAGGGGAGCTGTACTTC. Its protein product is CASSVIAGSRGELYF. The chain combines TRBV7-8 with TRBJ2-7, with D perhaps TRBD2 (6 bases). The length of the CDR3 is 15 residues. Germline values: CDR1 SGHVS, CDR2 FQNEAQ.

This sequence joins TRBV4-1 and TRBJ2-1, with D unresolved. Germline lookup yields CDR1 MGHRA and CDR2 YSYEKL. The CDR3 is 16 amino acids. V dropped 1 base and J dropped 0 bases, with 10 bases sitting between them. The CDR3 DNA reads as TGCGCCAGCAGCCAAGGGGGTGGACGCTCCTACAATGAGCAGTTCTTC. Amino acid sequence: CASSQGGGRSYNEQFF.

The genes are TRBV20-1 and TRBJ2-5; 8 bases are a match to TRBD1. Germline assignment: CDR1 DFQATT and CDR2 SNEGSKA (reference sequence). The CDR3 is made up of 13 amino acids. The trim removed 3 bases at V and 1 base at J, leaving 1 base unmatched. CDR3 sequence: CSARGTGQETQYF. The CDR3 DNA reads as TGCAGTGCTAGGGGGACAGGCCAAGAGACCCAGTACTTC.

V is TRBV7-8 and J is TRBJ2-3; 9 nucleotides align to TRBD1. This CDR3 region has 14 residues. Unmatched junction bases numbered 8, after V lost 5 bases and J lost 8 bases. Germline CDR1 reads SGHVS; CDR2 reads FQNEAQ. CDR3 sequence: CASSLGQGKGTQYF. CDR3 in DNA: TGTGCCAGCAGCCTAGGACAGGGGAAAGGTACGCAGTATTTT.